This T cell receptor beta chain stems from a study of siplizumab effects on memory and regulatory T cells. Worth noting for this clone: Its target is unknown.

This CDR3 has 14 residues. V lost 2 bases and J 0 bases, leaving 3 bases between the germline ends. Germline V lookup: CDR1 SGHTS, CDR2 YDEGEE. Study-level points and caveats: Confirmation was lacking for the suppressive function of proliferating Tregs derived from siplizumab cultures.

TCRdb's table, derived via immunoSEQ multiplex PCR, lists solely in-frame clones and lacks some. Among 45,000 to 60,000 clones listed, less than 90% were seen once. Sequenced: naive CD8+ T cells sorted from blood. The TCR was taken from a human donor in good health. V gene TRBV5-8 combines with J gene TRBJ2-6; D is uncertain. The CDR3 spells CASSFGSGANVLTF. Here the CDR3 DNA reads TGTGCCAGCAGCTTCGGCTCTGGGGCCAACGTCCTGACTTTC. Combining the CDR3 with reference TRBV5-8 and TRBJ2-6 gives the whole variable domain EAGVTQSPTHLIKTRGQQATLRCSPISGHTSVYWYQQALGLGLQFLLWYDEGEERNRGNFPPRFSGRQFPNYSSELNVNALELEDSALYLCASSFGSGANVLTFGAGSRLTVL.